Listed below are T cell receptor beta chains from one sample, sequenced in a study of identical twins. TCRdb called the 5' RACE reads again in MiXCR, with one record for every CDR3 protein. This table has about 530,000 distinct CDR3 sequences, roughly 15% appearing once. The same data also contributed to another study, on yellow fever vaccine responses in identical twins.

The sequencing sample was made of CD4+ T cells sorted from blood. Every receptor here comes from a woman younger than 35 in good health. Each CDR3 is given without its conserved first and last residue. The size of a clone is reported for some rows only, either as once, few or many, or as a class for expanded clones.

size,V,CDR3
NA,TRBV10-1,ASNFTGDAYNEQF
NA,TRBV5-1,ASSLVSGQGAQETQY
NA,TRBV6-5,ASSYGRSFGTDTQY
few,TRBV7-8,ASMRGKAEKLF
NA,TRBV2,ASSEAGPDAGELF
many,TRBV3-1,ASSHPGQVLDEQF
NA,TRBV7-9,ASSLAAIYEQF
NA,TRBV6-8,ASRHRPPVGEQY
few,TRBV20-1,SARPHSDTQY
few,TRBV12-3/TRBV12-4,ASSPGGGAFGYT